Listed below are T cell receptor beta chains from one sample, sequenced in a study of shared clonotypes between healthy human individuals. Using immunoSEQ multiplex PCR, the repertoire was profiled, and TCRdb retains in-frame clones only, with some absent. The sample gives more than 1,200,000 clones, 98% of which show up once; 0.3% to 0.45% is in the top ten. Sequencing was performed on naive CD4+ T cells sorted from blood. These receptors were collected from a man between 25 and 39 years old in good health. Each CDR3 is given with its conserved first and last residue. The D gene is left open where the match is weak. Clone size appears in some rows only: once, few, many, or a class for an expanded clone.

length: 12
V: TRBV29-1
D: .
J: TRBJ2-7
size: .
DNA: TGCAGCGTTGGCCCGGGGGCCTACGAGCAGTACTTC
CDR3: CSVGPGAYEQYF

length: 15
V: TRBV18
D: .
J: TRBJ1-1
size: .
DNA: TGTGCCAGCTCACCACTTGGAGGGGGGCTCACTGAAGCTTTCTTT
CDR3: CASSPLGGGLTEAFF

length: 15
V: TRBV9
D: TRBD1
J: TRBJ1-4
size: once
DNA: TGTGCCAGCAGCGGACAGGGGACAGGTAATGAAAAACTGTTTTTT
CDR3: CASSGQGTGNEKLFF

length: 13
V: TRBV6-1
D: .
J: TRBJ2-7
size: .
DNA: TGTGCCAGCAGTGTAAGGCAGGGTTACGAGCAGTACTTC
CDR3: CASSVRQGYEQYF

length: 16
V: TRBV4-3
D: TRBD1
J: TRBJ2-3
size: .
DNA: TGCGCCAGCAGCGTCGAAATACGACAGGGAACAGATACGCAGTATTTT
CDR3: CASSVEIRQGTDTQYF

length: 15
V: TRBV9
D: .
J: TRBJ2-3
size: .
DNA: TGTGCCAGCAGCGTCGTGGGAGGCCACACAGATACGCAGTATTTT
CDR3: CASSVVGGHTDTQYF

length: 14
V: TRBV28
D: .
J: TRBJ2-1
size: .
DNA: TGTGCCAGCAGTTCGGGGGATTTCTACAATGAGCAGTTCTTC
CDR3: CASSSGDFYNEQFF

length: 18
V: TRBV12-5
D: .
J: TRBJ1-1
size: .
DNA: TGTGCTAGTGGTTTGGTACTGTCCCCGGGAGCGGAATCCACTGAAGCTTTCTTT
CDR3: CASGLVLSPGAESTEAFF

length: 18
V: TRBV28
D: .
J: TRBJ2-7
size: .
DNA: TGTGCCAGCAGTTCCCTGCCCTTAACCGGGACATCGAACTACGAGCAGTACTTC
CDR3: CASSSLPLTGTSNYEQYF

length: 13
V: TRBV5-1
D: .
J: TRBJ2-1
size: .
DNA: TGCGCCAGCAGCCACGACCCTAGCAATGAGCAGTTCTTC
CDR3: CASSHDPSNEQFF

length: 17
V: TRBV7-2
D: TRBD2
J: TRBJ2-5
size: once
DNA: TGTGCCAGCAGCTTATGGTTACTAGCGGGAGCGGCGGAGACCCAGTACTTC
CDR3: CASSLWLLAGAAETQYF

length: 15
V: TRBV7-2
D: TRBD2
J: TRBJ2-3
size: .
DNA: TGTGCCAGCAGCCTTAGCGGGAGCCTCGGGTATACGCAGTATTTT
CDR3: CASSLSGSLGYTQYF

length: 16
V: TRBV4-1
D: TRBD2
J: TRBJ2-7
size: .
DNA: TGCGCCAGCAGCCAGATAGCGGGAGGTAGTGGGTACGAGCAGTACTTC
CDR3: CASSQIAGGSGYEQYF

length: 16
V: TRBV15
D: .
J: TRBJ2-1
size: .
DNA: TGTGCCACCAGCAGATTGGGGGGAGAAGCCTACAATGAGCAGTTCTTC
CDR3: CATSRLGGEAYNEQFF

length: 15
V: TRBV6-5
D: .
J: TRBJ2-7
size: .
DNA: TGTGCCAGCAGTTACTCGTCCGCAGGGCAAGACGAGCAGTACTTC
CDR3: CASSYSSAGQDEQYF

length: 15
V: TRBV9
D: TRBD2
J: TRBJ2-1
size: .
DNA: TGTGCCAGCAGCGTAGTAGCGGGAGGGCCTAGTGAGCAGTTCTTC
CDR3: CASSVVAGGPSEQFF

length: 15
V: TRBV6-6
D: TRBD1
J: TRBJ2-3
size: .
DNA: TGTGCCAGCAGTTTCCCGGGACAGAGCACAGATACGCAGTATTTT
CDR3: CASSFPGQSTDTQYF

length: 15
V: TRBV5-4
D: .
J: TRBJ2-7
size: .
DNA: TGTGCCAGCAGCTTGGGCAGGGGACTCTCCTACGAGCAGTACTTC
CDR3: CASSLGRGLSYEQYF

length: 16
V: TRBV5-1
D: TRBD1
J: TRBJ2-2
size: .
DNA: TGCGCCAGCAGACCCGACAGGGGGCTTGTTCACGGGGAGCTGTTTTTT
CDR3: CASRPDRGLVHGELFF

length: 11
V: TRBV20-1
D: .
J: TRBJ2-7
size: .
DNA: TGCAGTGCTAGACAGCCCTACGAGCAGTACTTC
CDR3: CSARQPYEQYF

length: 13
V: TRBV28
D: .
J: TRBJ1-2
size: .
DNA: TGTGCCAGCAGTTTACCGGGACTTTACGGCTACACCTTC
CDR3: CASSLPGLYGYTF

length: 15
V: TRBV5-5
D: TRBD2
J: TRBJ2-7
size: .
DNA: TGTGCCAGCAGCGCGGGACTAGCGGTGAGCTACGAGCAGTACTTC
CDR3: CASSAGLAVSYEQYF

length: 13
V: TRBV7-8
D: .
J: TRBJ2-1
size: .
DNA: TGTGCCAGCAGCGTTACAGGAGACAATGAGCAGTTCTTC
CDR3: CASSVTGDNEQFF

length: 13
V: TRBV28
D: TRBD2
J: TRBJ2-7
size: .
DNA: TGTGCCAGCGAGCAAGCGGGAGTGGACGAGCAGTACTTC
CDR3: CASEQAGVDEQYF

length: 14
V: TRBV11-2
D: TRBD1
J: TRBJ2-7
size: .
DNA: TGTGCCAGCAGCCGGGACAGGGGGACGGATTTTCAGTACTTC
CDR3: CASSRDRGTDFQYF

length: 14
V: TRBV5-4
D: .
J: TRBJ1-1
size: .
DNA: TGTGCCAGCAGCTTAACACAGGGAACCACTGAAGCTTTCTTT
CDR3: CASSLTQGTTEAFF

length: 15
V: TRBV25-1
D: .
J: TRBJ1-1
size: .
DNA: TGTGCCAGCAGTGAAGCCGGGCAGAGTCGCACTGAAGCTTTCTTT
CDR3: CASSEAGQSRTEAFF

length: 16
V: TRBV9
D: .
J: TRBJ2-5
size: .
DNA: TGTGCCAGCAGCGTAGTTCCGGGCAAAATGCAAGAGACCCAGTACTTC
CDR3: CASSVVPGKMQETQYF

length: 12
V: TRBV10-3
D: .
J: TRBJ2-3
size: .
DNA: TGTGCCATCAGAGAAGCGGCGGCTACGCAGTATTTT
CDR3: CAIREAAATQYF

length: 17
V: TRBV14
D: .
J: TRBJ2-7
size: .
DNA: TGTGCCAGCAGCCAAGCCCTAACAGGGCCTCGGGCCTACGAGCAGTACTTC
CDR3: CASSQALTGPRAYEQYF

length: 16
V: TRBV19
D: TRBD1
J: TRBJ1-4
size: .
DNA: TGTGCCAGTAGTATCCCGGACAGGGGGCTGAAAGGAGAACTGTTTTTT
CDR3: CASSIPDRGLKGELFF

length: 14
V: TRBV9
D: .
J: TRBJ1-3
size: .
DNA: TGTGCCAGCAGTAAAGAGGGCATTGGTGACACCATATATTTT
CDR3: CASSKEGIGDTIYF

length: 16
V: TRBV5-5
D: TRBD2
J: TRBJ2-1
size: .
DNA: TGTGCCAGCAGCTTGGATGGCGGGAGGGCCTACAATGAGCAGTTCTTC
CDR3: CASSLDGGRAYNEQFF

length: 20
V: TRBV18
D: TRBD2
J: TRBJ2-1
size: .
DNA: TGTGCCAGCTCACAACTTGCCGGGACTAGCGGGAGGGGGGCTCACAATGAGCAGTTCTTC
CDR3: CASSQLAGTSGRGAHNEQFF

length: 14
V: TRBV9
D: TRBD1
J: TRBJ1-2
size: once
DNA: TGTGCCAGCAGCATCGGGACAGCAGCCTATGGCTACACCTTC
CDR3: CASSIGTAAYGYTF

length: 14
V: TRBV5-6
D: .
J: TRBJ2-3
size: .
DNA: TGTGCCAGCAGCTTTCAGGGGCGCCCAGATACGCAGTATTTT
CDR3: CASSFQGRPDTQYF

length: 14
V: TRBV9
D: TRBD1
J: TRBJ1-1
size: .
DNA: TGTGCCAGCAGCGTGGACAGGGAGAACACTGAAGCTTTCTTT
CDR3: CASSVDRENTEAFF

length: 15
V: TRBV4-1
D: TRBD1
J: TRBJ1-1
size: .
DNA: TGCGCCAGCAGACAAGGGGACAGGGTGCGCACTGAAGCTTTCTTT
CDR3: CASRQGDRVRTEAFF

length: 12
V: TRBV27
D: .
J: TRBJ1-5
size: .
DNA: TGTGCCAGCAGTTTATCCTTGCAGCCCCAGCATTTT
CDR3: CASSLSLQPQHF

length: 18
V: TRBV19
D: .
J: TRBJ2-1
size: .
DNA: TGTGCCAGTACCCTACACGGTCCCGGGAACACTATGGGGAATGAGCAGTTCTTC
CDR3: CASTLHGPGNTMGNEQFF

length: 13
V: TRBV19
D: .
J: TRBJ2-3
size: .
DNA: TGTGCCAGTAGTATAGCTGGCACAGATACGCAGTATTTT
CDR3: CASSIAGTDTQYF

length: 15
V: TRBV19
D: TRBD2
J: TRBJ2-2
size: .
DNA: TGTGCCAGTAGTGGACTAGTGAGGGGCTCCGGGGAGCTGTTTTTT
CDR3: CASSGLVRGSGELFF

length: 19
V: TRBV27
D: .
J: TRBJ1-5
size: .
DNA: TGTGCCAGCAGTCCAACACAGCTTCCAGGTGCTTTAAGCAATCAGCCCCAGCATTTT
CDR3: CASSPTQLPGALSNQPQHF

length: 16
V: TRBV15
D: .
J: TRBJ1-2
size: once
DNA: TGTGCCACCAGCAGAGATATTCTAAACAGCAACTATGGCTACACCTTC
CDR3: CATSRDILNSNYGYTF

length: 15
V: TRBV9
D: .
J: TRBJ1-3
size: once
DNA: TGTGCCAGCAGCGTAGCGGCGGTCTCTGGAAACACCATATATTTT
CDR3: CASSVAAVSGNTIYF

length: 14
V: TRBV29-1
D: TRBD1
J: TRBJ2-7
size: .
DNA: TGCAGCGTGGGTTACAGGGGGCGGCGGAACGAGCAGTACTTC
CDR3: CSVGYRGRRNEQYF

length: 14
V: TRBV10-3
D: .
J: TRBJ2-5
size: .
DNA: TGTGCCATCAGTGAGTCGGCTGGGGTCGAGACCCAGTACTTC
CDR3: CAISESAGVETQYF

length: 14
V: TRBV5-4
D: TRBD1
J: TRBJ1-2
size: .
DNA: TGTGCCAGCAGCGTGGGACAGGCGCTCTATGGCTACACCTTC
CDR3: CASSVGQALYGYTF

length: 13
V: TRBV19
D: TRBD2
J: TRBJ2-1
size: .
DNA: TGTGCCAGTAGTATAGGGACTAGAAATGAGCAGTTCTTC
CDR3: CASSIGTRNEQFF

length: 14
V: TRBV5-1
D: .
J: TRBJ1-1
size: few
DNA: TGCGCCAGCAGCTTGGGGGCAGGGAACACTGAAGCTTTCTTT
CDR3: CASSLGAGNTEAFF

length: 14
V: TRBV6-6
D: .
J: TRBJ2-7
size: .
DNA: TGTGCCAGCACCCCGCCGGGACAACCCTACGAGCAGTACTTC
CDR3: CASTPPGQPYEQYF